The 4 T cell receptor beta chains reported below all come from one sample, sequenced in a study of blood T cell repertoires in COVID-19. The table came from immunoSEQ multiplex PCR; TCRdb's copy has only in-frame clones and leaves some out. This sample has hundreds of thousands of clones, with roughly nine tenths found just once. Sequences were obtained from PBMCs or T cells enriched from blood (not recorded which). The receptors stem from a man aged 55 to 70 who had recovered from COVID-19.

The chain uses TRBV3-1 (or the pseudogene TRBV3-2) and TRBJ1-5; no clear D. This CDR3 has 13 residues. CDR1 and CDR2 (germline): LGHDT, YNNKEL (reference sequence). The V end was cut by 4 bases, the J end by 7 bases, with 11 bases between. The CDR3 reads CASSPPPGQPQHF. CDR3 nucleotides: TGTGCCAGCAGCCCCCCCCCGGGGCAGCCCCAGCATTTT.

The V call is TRBV5-5, the J call TRBJ1-3; the D gene is possibly TRBD1 (5 bases). From germline, CDR1 is SGHKS and CDR2 YYEKEE (reference sequence). V was clipped by 0 bases and J by 0 bases, with 10 bases between them. The CDR3 is made up of 16 amino acids. CDR3 sequence reads: CASSLGGLFSGNTIYF. Written as DNA, the CDR3 is TGTGCCAGCAGCTTGGGGGGACTTTTCTCTGGAAACACCATATATTTT.

The genes are TRBV24-1 and TRBJ1-3, with D perhaps TRBD1 (5 bases). V lost 9 bases and J lost 1, with 15 bases in between. This CDR3 region has 15 residues. The V gene's germline CDR1 is KGHDR and CDR2 SFDVKD. CDR3 loop: CATGEDMESGNTIYF. DNA of the CDR3: TGTGCCACCGGGGAGGACATGGAGTCTGGAAACACCATATATTTT.

The chain carries TRBV30 and TRBJ2-3, with D maybe TRBD1 (5 bases). Trimming cost V 1 base and J 2 bases, with 7 bases left between them. The CDR3 covers 13 residues. Germline V gene lookup returns CDR1 GTSNPN and CDR2 SVGIG (reference sequence). The CDR3 nucleotides are TGTGCCTGGAGTGCAGGGTTCACAGATACGCAGTATTTT. This sequence encodes CAWSAGFTDTQYF.